These 18 T cell receptor beta chains came from one sample sequenced in a study of early T cells in non-severe SARS-CoV-2 infection. TCRdb re-called the 5' RACE reads through MiXCR, storing one row per CDR3 protein. Here the sample spans fewer than 55,000 distinct CDR3 sequences, roughly 9.2% being singletons. The sequenced sample consisted of whole blood. The source of these receptors is an adult who was a healthcare worker with PCR-confirmed SARS-CoV-2 infection or an uninfected control (not recorded which).

This clonotype was detected only a few times. The rearrangement uses TRBV20-1 and TRBJ2-5; TRBD2 aligns across 7 bases. Germline CDR1 reads DFQATT; CDR2 reads SNEGSKA (reference sequence). The CDR3 consists of 13 residues. V was pared by 6 bases and J by 1 base, with 5 bases of the junction left unmatched. The chain's CDR3 is CSAWDYTQETQYF. The CDR3 DNA follows: TGCAGTGCCTGGGACTACACCCAAGAGACCCAGTACTTC.

At least ten counts were recorded for this clonotype. J is TRBJ2-1 and V is TRBV5-4; 7 positions match TRBD2. The V segment lost 4 bases and the J segment 0 bases; nucleotides outside the gene matches: 13. CDR1 and CDR2 from the germline V gene are SGHNT and YYREEE (reference sequence). The CDR3 is 18 amino acids. This CDR3 is CASSPGGYAGSSYNEQFF. The CDR3 DNA sequence: TGTGCCAGCAGCCCGGGGGGATACGCGGGGAGCTCCTACAATGAGCAGTTCTTC.

This clonotype was observed at least ten times. The chain links TRBV21-1 to TRBJ2-6; TRBD1, the table's D call, was not compared with the DNA. TRBV21-1 has pseudogene status. CDR3 length: 19 residues. CDR3 region: CASSKALTGGSCGANVLTF. The CDR3 nucleotides read TGTGCCAGCAGCAAAGCGCTCACAGGGGGATCTTGTGGGGCCAACGTCCTGACTTTC.

This clonotype was counted at least ten times. The chain links TRBV5-6 to TRBJ2-7, with a weak D call TRBD1 (5 bases). CDR1 and CDR2 from the germline V gene are SGHDT and YYEEEE. V lost 4 bases to trimming and J lost 0 bases, with 11 bases between them. CDR3 length: 14 residues. CDR3 amino acids: CASSGQVSSYEQYF. The CDR3 nucleotides are TGTGCCAGCAGCGGACAAGTTAGCTCCTACGAGCAGTACTTC. The whole variable domain, filled in from reference TRBV5-6 and TRBJ2-7, reads DAGVTQSPTHLIKTRGQQVTLRCSPKSGHDTVSWYQQALGQGPQFIFQYYEEEERQRGNFPDRFSGHQFPNYSSELNVNALLLGDSALYLCASSGQVSSYEQYFGPGTRLTVT.

The CDR3 region is CASSLQGAQEKLFF. The CDR3 nucleotides read TGTGCCAGCAGCTTGCAGGGGGCGCAGGAAAAACTGTTTTTT. This chain connects TRBV5-4 to TRBJ1-4; 8 nucleotides align to TRBD1. V lost 1 base to trimming and J lost 8 bases; unmatched junction nucleotides: 4. CDR1 and CDR2 (germline): SGHNT, YYREEE (reference sequence). CDR3 size: 14 residues.

There are a few counts of this clonotype. The genes are TRBV29-1 and TRBJ2-3; 12 nucleotides agree with TRBD1. The trim removed 7 bases at V and 4 bases at J, leaving 3 bases unmatched. The CDR3 runs 13 residues. The germline V gene encodes CDR1 SQVTM and CDR2 ANQGSEA. CDR3 loop: CSAGTGGPDTQYF. As DNA, the CDR3 is TGCAGCGCCGGGACAGGGGGCCCAGATACGCAGTATTTT.

This clonotype came up many times. This chain connects TRBV20-1 to TRBJ1-4; 9 bases align to TRBD1. Germline V gene data show CDR1 as DFQATT and CDR2 as SNEGSKA (reference sequence). The CDR3 extends over 13 amino acids. J was trimmed by 6 bases and V by 6 bases; bases with no gene match: 5. The DNA of the CDR3 is TGCAGTGCCCAGACAGGGGGAGATGAAAAACTGTTTTTT. It specifies CSAQTGGDEKLFF.

This clonotype came up once. The CDR3 region has the DNA TGTGCCAGCAGGGCTTCAGCGGGGCAGCGTAATGAGCAGTTCTTC. Amino acid sequence: CASRASAGQRNEQFF. V gene TRBV7-2 combines with J gene TRBJ2-1; 7 positions agree with TRBD2. The CDR3 runs 15 residues. Germline V CDR1 and CDR2: SGHTA, FQGNSA. V was clipped by 6 bases and J by 7 bases; unmatched bases: 12.

The CDR3 loop is CASSALDGGRSNQPQHF. As DNA, the CDR3 is TGTGCCAGTAGTGCCCTTGACGGGGGAAGGAGCAATCAGCCCCAGCATTTT. J is TRBJ1-5 and V is TRBV19; weak D call: TRBD1 (5 bases). V lost 5 bases and J 1 base, leaving 18 bases between the germline ends. Germline values: CDR1 LNHDA, CDR2 SQIVND (reference sequence). The CDR3 has 17 amino acids.

Ten or more counts support this clonotype. The J gene is TRBJ2-7, the V gene TRBV18; the D call may be TRBD1 or TRBD2 (7 bases each). CDR1 is KGHSH, CDR2 LQKENI, per germline. The CDR3 has 16 amino acids. V was trimmed by 5 bases and J by 4 bases, leaving 21 bases between them. The CDR3 DNA sequence: TGTGCCAGCTCATTACTGGCGGGGGACAGAGGATACGAGCAGTACTTC. It codes for CASSLLAGDRGYEQYF.

This clonotype has at least ten counts. The chain recombines TRBV4-3 with TRBJ2-2, with 7 bases that match TRBD1. Germline CDR1 is LGHNA and CDR2 is YSLEER. The CDR3 is 16 amino acids. V gave up 3 bases and J gave up 1 base; unmatched junction bases: 5. CDR3 loop: CASSQGTARNTGELFF. The DNA for the CDR3 is TGCGCCAGCAGCCAGGGGACAGCTAGGAACACCGGGGAGCTGTTTTTT.

The chain uses TRBV2 and TRBJ1-1, with D possibly being TRBD1 (5 bases). V lost 4 bases and J lost 4, with 10 bases in between. The CDR3 is made up of 13 amino acids. Per germline, CDR1 SNHLY and CDR2 FYNNEI. In nucleotides, the CDR3 is TGTGCCAGCAGTGCCGGGGACCCCACTGAAGCTTTCTTT. The encoded protein is CASSAGDPTEAFF.

The sample holds many counts of this clonotype. V gene TRBV2 combines with J gene TRBJ2-2; D unresolved. CDR1 SNHLY and CDR2 FYNNEI come from the germline V gene. V gave up 3 bases and J gave up 0 bases, with 8 bases separating them. This CDR3 spans 15 amino acids. CDR3 residues: CASSETRSNTGELFF. In DNA, the CDR3 is TGTGCCAGCAGTGAGACGCGATCGAACACCGGGGAGCTGTTTTTT.

This clonotype came up a few times. This chain links TRBV6-1 with TRBJ2-2; D possibly uses TRBD1 or TRBD2 (5 bases each). Per the germline V gene, CDR1 is MNHNS and CDR2 is SASEGT. This CDR3 has 15 amino acids. V lost 1 base and J lost 6, with 12 bases in between. CDR3 sequence (DNA): TGTGCCAGCAGTGAAGGGGGGTTTTTTTCCGGGGAGCTGTTTTTT. Amino acids: CASSEGGFFSGELFF.

This clonotype was seen many times. The chain joins TRBV11-2 to TRBJ2-3, with D possibly being TRBD1 (6 bases). V was pared by 4 bases and J by 1 base, with 9 bases between. The CDR3 has 14 residues. Per the germline V gene, CDR1 is SGHAT and CDR2 is FQNNGV. Here the CDR3 reads CASSSWTGTDTQYF. The CDR3 DNA reads TGTGCCAGCAGCTCCTGGACAGGCACAGATACGCAGTATTTT.

The table lists this clonotype with a few counts. The CDR3 here is CASSQRDYTYEQYF. The CDR3 nucleotides are TGTGCCAGCAGCCAGAGGGACTATACCTACGAGCAGTACTTC. J is TRBJ2-7 and V is TRBV5-4; 7 positions match TRBD2. Germline CDR1 is SGHNT and CDR2 is YYREEE (reference sequence). This CDR3 is built from 14 residues. V shed 4 bases, J shed 2 bases, and the junction held 6 bases outside the gene matches.

The chain couples TRBV7-3 to TRBJ2-7; D gene unclear. Germline V lookup: CDR1 SGHTA, CDR2 FQGTGA. V was shortened by 2 bases and J by 3 bases, with 8 bases between the two germline ends. The CDR3 covers 13 residues. The CDR3 loop is CASSLARNYEQYF. CDR3 DNA: TGTGCCAGCAGCTTAGCCAGAAACTACGAGCAGTACTTC.

CDR3 bases: TGTGCCAGCACCTACGGGGTAAATCAGCCCCAGCATTTT. Amino acid sequence: CASTYGVNQPQHF. The chain links TRBV6-6 to TRBJ1-5; D gene ambiguous. Germline V gene data show CDR1 as MNHNY and CDR2 as SVGAGI (reference sequence). The CDR3 has 13 amino acids. V lost 7 bases and J lost 4, with 11 bases in between.